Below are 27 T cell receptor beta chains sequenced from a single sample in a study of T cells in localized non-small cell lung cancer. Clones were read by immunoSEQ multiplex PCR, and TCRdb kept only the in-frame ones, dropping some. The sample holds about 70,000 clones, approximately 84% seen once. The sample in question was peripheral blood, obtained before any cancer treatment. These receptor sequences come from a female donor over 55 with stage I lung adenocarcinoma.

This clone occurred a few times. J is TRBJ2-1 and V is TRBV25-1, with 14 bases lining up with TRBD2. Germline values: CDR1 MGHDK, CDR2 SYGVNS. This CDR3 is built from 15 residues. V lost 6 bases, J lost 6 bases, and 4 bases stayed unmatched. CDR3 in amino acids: CASRPGLAGVNEQFF. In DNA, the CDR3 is TGTGCCAGCAGACCGGGACTAGCGGGAGTCAATGAGCAGTTCTTC.

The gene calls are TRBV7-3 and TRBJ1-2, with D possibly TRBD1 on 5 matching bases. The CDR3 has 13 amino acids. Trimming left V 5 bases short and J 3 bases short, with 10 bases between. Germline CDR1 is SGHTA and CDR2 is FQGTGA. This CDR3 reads CASSMGRDYGYTF. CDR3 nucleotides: TGTGCCAGCAGCATGGGACGTGACTATGGCTACACCTTC.

The CDR3: CASSLSEGNEQYF. The CDR3 DNA reads as TGCGCCAGCAGCTTGTCGGAGGGGAACGAGCAGTACTTC. The rearrangement links TRBV5-1 to TRBJ2-7; D perhaps matches TRBD2 (6 bases). Deletions cut 1 base from V and 5 bases from J, with 10 bases between. The germline CDR1 and CDR2 sequences are SGHRS and YFSETQ. The CDR3 sequence is 13 residues long.

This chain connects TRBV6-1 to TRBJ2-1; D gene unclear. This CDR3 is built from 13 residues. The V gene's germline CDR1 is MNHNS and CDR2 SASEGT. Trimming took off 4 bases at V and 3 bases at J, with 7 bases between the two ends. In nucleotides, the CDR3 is TGTGCCAGCAGTGGACCTTTCTACAATGAGCAGTTCTTC. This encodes CASSGPFYNEQFF.

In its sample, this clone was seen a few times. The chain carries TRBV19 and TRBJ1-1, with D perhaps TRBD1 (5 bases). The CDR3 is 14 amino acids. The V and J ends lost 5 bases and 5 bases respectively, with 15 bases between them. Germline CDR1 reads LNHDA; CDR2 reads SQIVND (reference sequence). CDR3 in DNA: TGTGCCAGTAGTCTTCCGGGACTGAGAACTGAAGCTTTCTTT. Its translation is CASSLPGLRTEAFF.

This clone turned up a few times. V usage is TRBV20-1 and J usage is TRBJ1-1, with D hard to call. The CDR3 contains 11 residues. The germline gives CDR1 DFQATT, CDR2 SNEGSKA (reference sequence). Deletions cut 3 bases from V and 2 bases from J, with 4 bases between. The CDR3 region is CSASSNTEAFF. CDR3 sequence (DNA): TGCAGTGCTAGCTCTAACACTGAAGCTTTCTTT.

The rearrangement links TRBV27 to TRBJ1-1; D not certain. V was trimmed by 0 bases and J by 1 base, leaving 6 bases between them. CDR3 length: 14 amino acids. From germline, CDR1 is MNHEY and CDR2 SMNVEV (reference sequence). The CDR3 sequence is CASSLSVGNTEAFF. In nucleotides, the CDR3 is TGTGCCAGCAGTTTATCAGTCGGGAACACTGAAGCTTTCTTT.

CDR3 loop: CATSRPGAEDTQYF. DNA of the CDR3: TGTGCCACCAGCAGGCCGGGGGCTGAAGATACGCAGTATTTT. The gene calls are TRBV15 and TRBJ2-3; D may be TRBD1 or TRBD2 (6 bases each). CDR1 LNHNV and CDR2 YYDKDF come from the germline V gene (reference sequence). Trimming shortened V by 3 bases and J by 5 bases, and 12 bases separated the two germline ends. This CDR3 is 14 amino acids long.

Here the CDR3 reads CASSSDRGDGYTF. In DNA form, the CDR3 reads TGCGCCAGCAGCTCAGACAGGGGAGATGGCTACACCTTC. The chain combines TRBV5-1 with TRBJ1-2; 8 bases match TRBD1. This CDR3 is 13 amino acids long. V was clipped by 3 bases and J by 6 bases; unmatched bases: 4. Germline-derived CDR1 and CDR2 are SGHRS and YFSETQ.

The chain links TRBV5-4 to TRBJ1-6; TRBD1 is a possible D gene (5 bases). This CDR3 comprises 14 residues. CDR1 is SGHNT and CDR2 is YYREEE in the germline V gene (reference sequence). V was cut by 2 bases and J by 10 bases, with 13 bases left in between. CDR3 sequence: CASSLRGVQSPLHF. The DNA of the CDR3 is TGTGCCAGCAGCTTACGAGGGGTACAGTCACCCCTCCACTTT.

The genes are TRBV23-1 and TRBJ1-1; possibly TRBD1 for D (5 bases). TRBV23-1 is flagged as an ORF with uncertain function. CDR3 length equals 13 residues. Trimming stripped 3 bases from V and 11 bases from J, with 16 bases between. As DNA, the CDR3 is TGCGCCAGCAGTCAGTTTCGGGGCCTAGCGGCTTTCTTT. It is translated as CASSQFRGLAAFF.

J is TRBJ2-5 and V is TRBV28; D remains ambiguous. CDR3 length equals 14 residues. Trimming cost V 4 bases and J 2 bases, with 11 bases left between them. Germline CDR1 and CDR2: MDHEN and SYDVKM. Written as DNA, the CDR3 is TGTGCCAGCAGTTCCGCCGGCATTCAAGAGACCCAGTACTTC. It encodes CASSSAGIQETQYF.

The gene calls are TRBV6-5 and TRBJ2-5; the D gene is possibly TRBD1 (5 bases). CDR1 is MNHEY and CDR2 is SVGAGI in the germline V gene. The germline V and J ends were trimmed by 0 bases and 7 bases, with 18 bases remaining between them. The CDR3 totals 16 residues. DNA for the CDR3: TGTGCCAGCAGTTACTCCCTAGAGTACAGGTCGGGGACCCAGTACTTC. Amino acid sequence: CASSYSLEYRSGTQYF.

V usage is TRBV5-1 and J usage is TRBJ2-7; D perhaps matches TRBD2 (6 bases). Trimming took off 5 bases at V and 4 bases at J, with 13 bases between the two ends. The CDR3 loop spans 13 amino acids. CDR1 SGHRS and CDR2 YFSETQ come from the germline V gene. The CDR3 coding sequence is TGCGCCAGCAGTTCCGGGAGAGGTTACGAGCAGTACTTC. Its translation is CASSSGRGYEQYF.

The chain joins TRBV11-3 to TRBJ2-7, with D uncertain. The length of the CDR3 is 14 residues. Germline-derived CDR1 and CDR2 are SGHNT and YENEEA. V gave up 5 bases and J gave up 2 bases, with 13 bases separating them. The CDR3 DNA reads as TGTGCCAGCAGCCCCGCGGATAGGGCCTACGAGCAGTACTTC. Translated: CASSPADRAYEQYF.

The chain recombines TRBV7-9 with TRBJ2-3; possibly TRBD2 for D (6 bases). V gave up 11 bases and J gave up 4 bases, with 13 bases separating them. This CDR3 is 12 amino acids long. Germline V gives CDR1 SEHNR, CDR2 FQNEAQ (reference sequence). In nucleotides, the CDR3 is TGTGCCGCTGGAGGGAACGCAGATACGCAGTATTTT. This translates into CAAGGNADTQYF.

CDR3 DNA: TGTGCCAGCAGCCCAGTGGGGCAGGGGAACTATGGCTACACCTTC. This encodes CASSPVGQGNYGYTF. V and J are TRBV6-6 and TRBJ1-2; possible D gene TRBD1, 6 bases. The V gene lost 6 bases and the J gene lost 2 bases, with 16 bases spanning the gap. Germline V lookup: CDR1 MNHNY, CDR2 SVGAGI (reference sequence). CDR3 length equals 15 residues.

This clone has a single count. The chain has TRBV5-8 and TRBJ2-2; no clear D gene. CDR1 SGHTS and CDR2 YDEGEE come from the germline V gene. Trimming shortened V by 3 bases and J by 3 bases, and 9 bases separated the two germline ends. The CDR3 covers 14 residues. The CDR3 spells CASSWGTYTGELFF. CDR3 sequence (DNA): TGTGCCAGCAGCTGGGGAACGTACACCGGGGAGCTGTTTTTT.

CDR3 coding DNA: TGTGCCAGCTCCCGGACTAGCGGGGGGGCCGTGGGGGAGACCCAGTACTTC. Translation gives CASSRTSGGAVGETQYF. The V and J genes are TRBV7-2 and TRBJ2-5; 15 positions match TRBD2. Germline V lookup: CDR1 SGHTA, CDR2 FQGNSA. V dropped 8 bases and J dropped 5; count of bases not matched to a gene: 12. The CDR3 spans 17 residues.

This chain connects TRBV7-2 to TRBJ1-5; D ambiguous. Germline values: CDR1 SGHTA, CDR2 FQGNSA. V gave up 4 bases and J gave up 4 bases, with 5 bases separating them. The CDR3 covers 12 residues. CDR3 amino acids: CASSSGNQPQHF. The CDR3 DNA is TGTGCCAGCAGCTCGGGGAATCAGCCCCAGCATTTT.

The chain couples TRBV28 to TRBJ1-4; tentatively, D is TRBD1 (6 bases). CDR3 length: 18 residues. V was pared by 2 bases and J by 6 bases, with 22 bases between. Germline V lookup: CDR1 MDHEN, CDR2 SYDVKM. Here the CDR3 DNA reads TGTGCCAGCAGTTTACAGCAGGGAACAGGGCCAACAGATGAAAAACTGTTTTTT. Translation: CASSLQQGTGPTDEKLFF.

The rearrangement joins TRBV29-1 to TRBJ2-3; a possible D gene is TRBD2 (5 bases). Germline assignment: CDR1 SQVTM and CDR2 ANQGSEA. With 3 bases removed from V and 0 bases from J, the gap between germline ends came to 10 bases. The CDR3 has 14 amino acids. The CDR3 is CSVDSSASTDTQYF. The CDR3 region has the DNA TGCAGCGTTGATAGTAGCGCTAGCACAGATACGCAGTATTTT.

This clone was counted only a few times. CDR3 coding DNA: TGTGCCAGCAGTGATCCTGACAGGGTCAGCGATACGCAGTATTTT. Amino acid sequence: CASSDPDRVSDTQYF. The chain joins TRBV2 to TRBJ2-3; TRBD1 agrees at 7 bases. The CDR3 length is 15 residues. J gave up 6 bases and V 3 bases, and 9 bases lay outside the gene matches. Germline CDR1 and CDR2: SNHLY and FYNNEI. Full variable domain (remainder filled in from reference TRBV2 and TRBJ2-3): EPEVTQTPSHQVTQMGQEVILRCVPISNHLYFYWYRQILGQKVEFLVSFYNNEISEKSEIFDDQFSVERPDGSNFTLKIRSTKLEDSAMYFCASSDPDRVSDTQYFGPGTRLTVL.

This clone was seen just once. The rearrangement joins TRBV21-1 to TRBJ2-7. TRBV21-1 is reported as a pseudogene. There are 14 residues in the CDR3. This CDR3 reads CASSKGSEVYEQYF. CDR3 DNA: TGTGCCAGCAGCAAAGGGTCGGAAGTTTACGAGCAGTACTTC.

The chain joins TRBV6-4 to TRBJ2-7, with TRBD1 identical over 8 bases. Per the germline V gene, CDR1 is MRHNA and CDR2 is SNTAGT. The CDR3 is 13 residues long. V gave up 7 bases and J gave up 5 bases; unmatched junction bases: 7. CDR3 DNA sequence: TGTGCCAGCACCGGGACAGGCTTCCACGAGCAGTACTTC. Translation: CASTGTGFHEQYF.

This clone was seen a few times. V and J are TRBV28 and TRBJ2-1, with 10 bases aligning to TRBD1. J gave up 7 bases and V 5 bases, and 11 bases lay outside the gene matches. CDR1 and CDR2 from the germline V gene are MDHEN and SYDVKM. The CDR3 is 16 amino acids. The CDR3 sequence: CASSPTGTGVVNEQFF. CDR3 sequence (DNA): TGTGCCAGCAGTCCAACCGGGACAGGGGTTGTAAATGAGCAGTTCTTC.

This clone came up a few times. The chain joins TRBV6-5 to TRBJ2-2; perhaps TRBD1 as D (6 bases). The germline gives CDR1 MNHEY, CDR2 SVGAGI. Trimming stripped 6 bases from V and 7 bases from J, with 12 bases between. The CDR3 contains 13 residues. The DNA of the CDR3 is TGTGCCAGCAGCTCCAGGGGAGTCGGGGAGCTGTTTTTT. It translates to CASSSRGVGELFF.